Listed below are T cell receptor beta chains from one sample, sequenced in a study of shared clonotypes between healthy human individuals. Profiled with immunoSEQ multiplex PCR; TCRdb holds only in-frame clones, not every one. There are about 2.4 million clones in the sample; more than 90% occur only once, and roughly 0.13% lies in the top ten. Sequenced input: naive CD4+ T cells sorted from blood. These receptors were collected from a man younger than 30 in good health. Each CDR3 is given without its conserved first and last residue.

j_call v_call cdr3_aa
TRBJ1-1 TRBV29-1 SAVDSPNTEAF
TRBJ2-1 TRBV5-6 ASSFYRGYSSYNEQF
TRBJ2-7 TRBV6-1 ASRGDSYEQY
TRBJ2-2 TRBV5-1 ASSLAGTAITGELF
TRBJ2-7 TRBV2 ASSAGAPYEQY
TRBJ2-7 TRBV19 ASSILAGANSYEQY
TRBJ2-7 TRBV18 ASSNQLLYEQY
TRBJ2-2 TRBV7-2 ASSLFPQGGGELF
TRBJ1-4 TRBV10-1 ASSESADGIGKLF
TRBJ2-4 TRBV7-2 ASSRDRGAKNIQY
TRBJ2-5 TRBV7-9 ASSLRDPQETQY
TRBJ2-7 TRBV28 ASSLNGRAREQY
TRBJ2-7 TRBV27 ASSRDRIKDSYEQY
TRBJ2-2 TRBV10-3 AISGRGPGELF
TRBJ2-1 TRBV25-1 ASSLPRTSDEQF
TRBJ2-3 TRBV6-1 ASRVGTGSTDTQY
TRBJ2-5 TRBV7-2 ASSLVSGAGETQY
NA TRBV28 ASSLSLSEQY
TRBJ2-7 TRBV5-1 ASSDGLAHSYEQY
TRBJ2-3 TRBV5-5 ASSGGVASTDTQY
TRBJ2-5 TRBV10-3 AISESPRETQY
TRBJ1-1 TRBV2 ASSEQGMNTEAF
TRBJ2-1 TRBV5-1 ASSATSGGYNEQF
TRBJ1-2 TRBV5-4 ASSSGGSSYGYT
TRBJ1-1 TRBV6-1 ASSEGGGTEAF
TRBJ1-2 TRBV29-1 SVGDRGNNYGYT
TRBJ1-4 TRBV25-1 ASSEGDTREKLF
NA TRBV30 AWSGLAAYEQY
TRBJ1-4 TRBV5-1 ASSEIRTGNNEKLF
TRBJ2-3 TRBV28 ASSSPKAGARAQY
TRBJ1-4 TRBV9 ASSESQGNEKLF
TRBJ2-7 TRBV5-4 ASSFGGGYEQY
TRBJ1-1 TRBV6-5 ASSRDSLNTEAF
TRBJ2-5 TRBV25-1 ASSAGLAGVETQY
TRBJ2-7 TRBV28 ASGLGPGASYEQY
TRBJ2-7 TRBV2 ASHPSPGHSYEQY
TRBJ1-2 TRBV30 AWSGQIYGYT
NA TRBV10-2 ASSERSTYEQY
TRBJ2-3 TRBV7-3 ASSLQGASTDTQY
TRBJ1-6 TRBV7-2 ASSFLGQIYNSPLH
TRBJ2-1 TRBV5-4 ASSLEVLTGFSYNEQF
TRBJ2-7 TRBV30 AWREDVSYEQY